This TCR beta chain was retrieved from a study of blood T cell repertoires in COVID-19. Study details: Specimens from acute and convalescent COVID-19 originated in the United States, Italy and Spain.

This clone was seen only once. Germline lookup yields CDR1 MGHRA and CDR2 YSYEKL. Trimming shortened V by 3 bases and J by 2 bases, and 14 bases separated the two germline ends. The CDR3 is 16 amino acids. Only in-frame clones appear in the TCRdb table, and some are missing; sequencing was by immunoSEQ multiplex PCR. The sample has some 50,000 clones; approximately 93% are singletons. The rearrangement joins TRBV4-1 to TRBJ2-1; TRBD2 is a possible D gene (6 bases). The origin of this receptor is a man in his 60s with COVID-19, enrolled during active disease. Sequenced: peripheral blood. The chain's CDR3 is CASSQTLATTYNEQFF. CDR3 bases: TGCGCCAGCAGCCAGACTCTAGCGACAACCTACAATGAGCAGTTCTTC.